Reported below is one T cell receptor beta chain. Antigen: not known. The authors ran the immunoSEQ assay, v3.0, at survey level. Profiled with immunoSEQ multiplex PCR; TCRdb holds only in-frame clones, not every one. The data hold approximately 25,000 clones, with around 83% observed a single time. These data are taken from a study of long-term antiretroviral therapy in people with HIV. Findings and limits, study-wide: Increased diversity was seen after ART, yet it remained lower than in transplant donor controls.

Germline V gene lookup returns CDR1 SGHRS and CDR2 YFSETQ. The CDR3 extends over 15 amino acids. The V gene lost 0 bases and the J gene lost 4 bases, with 13 bases spanning the gap. Specimen: unsorted PBMCs, collected 3 years after starting antiretroviral therapy. The receptor was derived from a man aged 45-60 years with HIV. The rearrangement links TRBV5-1 to TRBJ1-2, with D maybe TRBD1 (6 bases). The CDR3 bases are TGCGCCAGCAGCTTGGACAGGGCGTTGGGCTATGGCTACACCTTC. Translation gives CASSLDRALGYGYTF.